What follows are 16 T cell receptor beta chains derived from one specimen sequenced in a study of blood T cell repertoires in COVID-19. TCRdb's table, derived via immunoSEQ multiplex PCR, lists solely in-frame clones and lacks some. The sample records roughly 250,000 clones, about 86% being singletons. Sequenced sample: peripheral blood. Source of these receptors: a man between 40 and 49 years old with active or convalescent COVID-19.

The CDR3 reads CSGRTVNTEAFF. In nucleotides, the CDR3 is TGCAGCGGCAGAACAGTGAACACTGAAGCTTTCTTT. The chain links TRBV29-1 to TRBJ1-1; D remains unclear. Trimming stripped 7 bases from V and 0 bases from J, with 9 bases between. Germline lookup yields CDR1 SQVTM and CDR2 ANQGSEA. This CDR3 has 12 amino acids.

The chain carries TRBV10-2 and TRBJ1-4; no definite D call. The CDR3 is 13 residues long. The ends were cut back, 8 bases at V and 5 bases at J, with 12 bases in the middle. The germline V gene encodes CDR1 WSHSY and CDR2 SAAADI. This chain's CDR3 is CASGPGVNEKLFF. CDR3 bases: TGCGCCAGCGGCCCGGGAGTGAATGAAAAACTGTTTTTT.

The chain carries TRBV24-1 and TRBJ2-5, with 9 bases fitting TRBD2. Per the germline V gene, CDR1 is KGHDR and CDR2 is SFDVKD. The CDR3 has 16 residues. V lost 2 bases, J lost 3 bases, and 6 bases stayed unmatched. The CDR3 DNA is TGTGCCACCAGTGATTCCGCGGGGGGGGCAGAAGAGACCCAGTACTTC. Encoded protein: CATSDSAGGAEETQYF.

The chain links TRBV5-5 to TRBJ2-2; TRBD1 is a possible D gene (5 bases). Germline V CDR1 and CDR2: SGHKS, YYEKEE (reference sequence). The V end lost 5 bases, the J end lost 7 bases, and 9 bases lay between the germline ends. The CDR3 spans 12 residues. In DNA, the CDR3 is TGTGCCAGCAGATCAGGGTTCGGGGAGCTGTTTTTT. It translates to CASRSGFGELFF.

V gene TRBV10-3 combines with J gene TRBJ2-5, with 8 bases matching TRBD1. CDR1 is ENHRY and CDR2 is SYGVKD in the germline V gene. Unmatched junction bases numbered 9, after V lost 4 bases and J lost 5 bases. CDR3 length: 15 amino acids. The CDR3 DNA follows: TGTGCCATCAGTGCAGATCAGGGGGCATGGGAGACCCAGTACTTC. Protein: CAISADQGAWETQYF.

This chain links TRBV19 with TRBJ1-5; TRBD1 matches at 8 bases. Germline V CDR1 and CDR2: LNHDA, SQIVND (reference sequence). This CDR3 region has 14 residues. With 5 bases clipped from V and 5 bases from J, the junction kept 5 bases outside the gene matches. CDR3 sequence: CASSGGTGHQPQHF. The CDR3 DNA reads TGTGCCAGTAGTGGTGGGACAGGTCATCAGCCCCAGCATTTT.

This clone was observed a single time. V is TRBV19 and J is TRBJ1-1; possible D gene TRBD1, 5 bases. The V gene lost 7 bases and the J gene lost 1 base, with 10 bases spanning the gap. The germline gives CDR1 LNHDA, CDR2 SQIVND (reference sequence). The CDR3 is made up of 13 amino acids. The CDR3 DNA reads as TGTGCCAGTACCACACAGGAGAACACTGAAGCTTTCTTT. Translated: CASTTQENTEAFF.

The CDR3 region is CASSLGLAGAISYNEQFF. The CDR3 DNA follows: TGTGCCAGCTCTCTGGGACTAGCGGGAGCCATCTCCTACAATGAGCAGTTCTTC. The chain couples TRBV18 to TRBJ2-1; 14 bases line up with TRBD2. The CDR3 is 18 amino acids. V shed 6 bases and J 0 bases; nucleotides not matched to a gene: 7. Germline assignment: CDR1 KGHSH and CDR2 LQKENI.

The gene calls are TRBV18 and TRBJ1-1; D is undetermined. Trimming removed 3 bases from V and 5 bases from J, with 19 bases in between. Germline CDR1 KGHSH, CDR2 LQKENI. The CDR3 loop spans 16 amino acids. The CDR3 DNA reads TGTGCCAGCTCACCCCTCAACAAGATGCGGGGAACTGAAGCTTTCTTT. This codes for CASSPLNKMRGTEAFF.

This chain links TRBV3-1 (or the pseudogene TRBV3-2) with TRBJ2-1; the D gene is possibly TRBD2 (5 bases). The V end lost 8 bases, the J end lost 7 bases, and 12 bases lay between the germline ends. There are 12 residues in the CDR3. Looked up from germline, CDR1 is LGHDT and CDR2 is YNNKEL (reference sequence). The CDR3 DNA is TGTGCCAGCGGATTACTAGGAAATGAGCAGTTCTTC. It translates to CASGLLGNEQFF.

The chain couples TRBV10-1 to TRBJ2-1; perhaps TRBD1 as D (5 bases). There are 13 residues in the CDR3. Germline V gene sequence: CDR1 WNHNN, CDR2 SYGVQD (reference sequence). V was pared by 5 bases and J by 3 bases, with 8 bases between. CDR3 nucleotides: TGCGCCAGCAGTCCTGACAGCTACAATGAGCAGTTCTTC. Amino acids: CASSPDSYNEQFF.

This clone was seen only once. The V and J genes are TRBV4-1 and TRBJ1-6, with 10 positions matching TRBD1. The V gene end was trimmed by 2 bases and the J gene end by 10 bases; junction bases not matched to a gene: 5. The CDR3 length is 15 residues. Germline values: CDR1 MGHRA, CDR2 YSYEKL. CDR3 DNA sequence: TGCGCCAGCAGCCAACAGACAGGGGGCGGATCACCCCTCCACTTT. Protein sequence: CASSQQTGGGSPLHF.

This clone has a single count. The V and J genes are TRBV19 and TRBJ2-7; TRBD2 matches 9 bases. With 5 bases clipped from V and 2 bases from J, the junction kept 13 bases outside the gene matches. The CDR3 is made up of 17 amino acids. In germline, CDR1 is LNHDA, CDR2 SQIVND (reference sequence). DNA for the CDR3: TGTGCCAGTAGTCCCCGCTCCGGGCTAGCGGGGACCTACGAGCAGTACTTC. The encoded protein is CASSPRSGLAGTYEQYF.

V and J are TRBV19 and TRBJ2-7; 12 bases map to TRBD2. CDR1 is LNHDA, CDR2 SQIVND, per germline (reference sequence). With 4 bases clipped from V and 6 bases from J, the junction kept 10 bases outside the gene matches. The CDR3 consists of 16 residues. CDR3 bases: TGTGCCAGTAGTACGCCGACTAGCGGGAGCACGAGCGAGCAGTACTTC. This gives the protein CASSTPTSGSTSEQYF.

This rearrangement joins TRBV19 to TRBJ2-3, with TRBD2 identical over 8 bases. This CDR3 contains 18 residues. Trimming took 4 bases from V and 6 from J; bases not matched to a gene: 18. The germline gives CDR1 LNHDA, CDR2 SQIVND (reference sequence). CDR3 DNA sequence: TGTGCCAGTAGTACCACTAGCGGTTATACCGGCGGCTTGGATACGCAGTATTTT. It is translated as CASSTTSGYTGGLDTQYF.

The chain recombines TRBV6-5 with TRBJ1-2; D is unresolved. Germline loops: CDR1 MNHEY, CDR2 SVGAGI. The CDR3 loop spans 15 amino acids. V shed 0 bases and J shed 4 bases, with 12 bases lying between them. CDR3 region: CASSYSGGLFYGYTF. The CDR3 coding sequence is TGTGCCAGCAGTTACTCAGGAGGTTTATTCTATGGCTACACCTTC.